This T cell receptor (beta chain) is drawn from a study of long-term antiretroviral therapy in people with HIV. CDR1 and CDR2 (germline): MGHRA, YSYEKL. J was trimmed by 5 bases and V by 4 bases; bases with no gene match: 16. There are 17 residues in the CDR3. Runs used v3.0 of the immunoSEQ assay and were done at survey level. The repertoire was sequenced with immunoSEQ multiplex PCR; TCRdb's copy has only in-frame clones and lacks some. This sample has over 25,000 clones, with roughly 97% found just once. This receptor was taken from a man between 25 and 39 years old with HIV. The chain recombines TRBV4-1 with TRBJ1-1; 7 positions match TRBD1. This material consisted of unsorted PBMCs, taken 7.6 years after starting antiretroviral therapy. CDR3 protein: CASSLVTGDSWRTEAFF. The CDR3 nucleotides are TGCGCCAGCAGCCTAGTAACTGGGGACAGTTGGAGAACTGAAGCTTTCTTT.